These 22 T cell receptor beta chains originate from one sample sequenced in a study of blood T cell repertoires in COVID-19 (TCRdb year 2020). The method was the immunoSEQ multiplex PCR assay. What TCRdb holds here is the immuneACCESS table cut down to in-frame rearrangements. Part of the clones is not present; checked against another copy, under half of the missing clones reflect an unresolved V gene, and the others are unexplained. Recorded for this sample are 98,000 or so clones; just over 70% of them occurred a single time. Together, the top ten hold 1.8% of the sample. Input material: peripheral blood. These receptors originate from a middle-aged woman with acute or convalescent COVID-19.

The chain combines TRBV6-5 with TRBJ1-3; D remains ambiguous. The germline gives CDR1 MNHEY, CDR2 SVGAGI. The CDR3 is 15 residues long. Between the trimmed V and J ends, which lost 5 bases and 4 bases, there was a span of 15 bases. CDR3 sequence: CASSPELTVGNTIYF. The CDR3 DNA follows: TGTGCCAGCAGTCCTGAACTTACCGTAGGAAACACCATATATTTT.

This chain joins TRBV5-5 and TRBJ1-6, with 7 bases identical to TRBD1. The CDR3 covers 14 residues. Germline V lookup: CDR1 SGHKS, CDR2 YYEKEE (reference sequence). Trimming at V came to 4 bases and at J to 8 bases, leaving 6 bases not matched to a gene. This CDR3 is CASSRGQLDSPLHF. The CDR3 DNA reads TGTGCCAGCAGCCGGGGACAGCTGGATTCACCCCTCCACTTT.

CDR3 region: CASSLAGGQPQHF. CDR3 nucleotides: TGCGCCAGCAGCTTAGCAGGAGGTCAGCCCCAGCATTTT. The chain joins TRBV5-1 to TRBJ1-5; D ambiguous. The V and J ends lost 2 bases and 6 bases respectively, with 9 bases between them. The CDR3 sequence is 13 residues long. CDR1 is SGHRS, CDR2 YFSETQ, per germline.

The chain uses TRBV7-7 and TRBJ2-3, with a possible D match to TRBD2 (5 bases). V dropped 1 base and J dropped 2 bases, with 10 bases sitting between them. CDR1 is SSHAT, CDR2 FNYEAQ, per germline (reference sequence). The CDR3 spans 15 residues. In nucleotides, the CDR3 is TGTGCCAGCAGCTTAGTAGGAGGAAACACAGATACGCAGTATTTT. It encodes CASSLVGGNTDTQYF.

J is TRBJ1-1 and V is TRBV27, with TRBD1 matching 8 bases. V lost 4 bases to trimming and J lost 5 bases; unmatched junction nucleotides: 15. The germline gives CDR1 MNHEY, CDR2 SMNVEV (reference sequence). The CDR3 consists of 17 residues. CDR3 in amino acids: CASSSRAGTGGRTEAFF. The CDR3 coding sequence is TGTGCCAGCAGTTCCCGGGCTGGGACAGGTGGTAGGACTGAAGCTTTCTTT.

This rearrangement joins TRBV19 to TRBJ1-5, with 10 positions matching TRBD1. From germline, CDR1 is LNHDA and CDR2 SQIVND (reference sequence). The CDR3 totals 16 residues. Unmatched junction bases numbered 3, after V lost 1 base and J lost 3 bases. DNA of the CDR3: TGTGCCAGTAGTATAGTTGGGACAGGGGTCAATCAGCCCCAGCATTTT. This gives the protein CASSIVGTGVNQPQHF.

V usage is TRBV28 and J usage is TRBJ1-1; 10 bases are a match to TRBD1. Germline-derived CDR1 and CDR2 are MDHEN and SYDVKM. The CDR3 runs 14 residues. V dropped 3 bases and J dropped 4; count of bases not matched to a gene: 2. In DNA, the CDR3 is TGTGCCAGCAGTTTGGGGACAGGGGTCACTGAAGCTTTCTTT. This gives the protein CASSLGTGVTEAFF. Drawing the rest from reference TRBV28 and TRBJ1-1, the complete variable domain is DVKVTQSSRYLVKRTGEKVFLECVQDMDHENMFWYRQDPGLGLRLIYFSYDVKMKEKGDIPEGYSVSREKKERFSLILESASTNQTSMYLCASSLGTGVTEAFFGQGTRLTVV.

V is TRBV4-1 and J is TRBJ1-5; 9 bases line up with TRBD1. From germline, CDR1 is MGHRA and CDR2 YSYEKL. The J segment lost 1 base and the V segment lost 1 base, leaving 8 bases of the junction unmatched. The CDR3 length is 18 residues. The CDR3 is CASSQVGTGIMSNQPQHF. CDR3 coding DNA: TGCGCCAGCAGCCAAGTTGGGACAGGGATAATGAGCAATCAGCCCCAGCATTTT.

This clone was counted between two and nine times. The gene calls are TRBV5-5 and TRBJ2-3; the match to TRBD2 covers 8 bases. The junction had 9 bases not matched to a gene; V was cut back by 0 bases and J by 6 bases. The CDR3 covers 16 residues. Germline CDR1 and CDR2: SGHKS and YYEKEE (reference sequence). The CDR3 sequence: CASSLAGTSGSDTQYF. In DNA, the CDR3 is TGTGCCAGCAGCTTGGCGGGAACTAGCGGTTCTGATACGCAGTATTTT.

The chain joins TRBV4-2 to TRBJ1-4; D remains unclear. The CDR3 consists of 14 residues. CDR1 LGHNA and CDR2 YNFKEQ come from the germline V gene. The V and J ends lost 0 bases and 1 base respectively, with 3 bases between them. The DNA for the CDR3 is TGTGCCAGCAGCCAAGATCGAACTAATGAAAAACTGTTTTTT. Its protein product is CASSQDRTNEKLFF.

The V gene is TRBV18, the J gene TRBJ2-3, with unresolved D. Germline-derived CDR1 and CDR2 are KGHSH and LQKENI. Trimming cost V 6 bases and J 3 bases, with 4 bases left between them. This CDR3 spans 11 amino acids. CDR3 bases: TGTGCCAGCTCCCCGACAGATACGCAGTATTTT. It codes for CASSPTDTQYF.

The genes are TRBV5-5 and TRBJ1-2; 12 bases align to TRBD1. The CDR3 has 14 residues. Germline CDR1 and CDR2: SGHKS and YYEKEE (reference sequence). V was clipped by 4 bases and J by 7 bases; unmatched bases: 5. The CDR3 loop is CASSTGTGGVGYTF. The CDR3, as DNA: TGTGCCAGCAGCACAGGGACAGGGGGCGTTGGCTACACCTTC.

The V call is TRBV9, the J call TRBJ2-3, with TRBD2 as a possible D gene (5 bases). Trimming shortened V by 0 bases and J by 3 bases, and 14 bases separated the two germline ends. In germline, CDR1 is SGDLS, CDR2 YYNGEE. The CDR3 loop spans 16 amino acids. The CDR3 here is CASSVEASRNTDTQYF. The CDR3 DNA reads TGTGCCAGCAGCGTAGAGGCTAGCAGGAATACAGATACGCAGTATTTT.

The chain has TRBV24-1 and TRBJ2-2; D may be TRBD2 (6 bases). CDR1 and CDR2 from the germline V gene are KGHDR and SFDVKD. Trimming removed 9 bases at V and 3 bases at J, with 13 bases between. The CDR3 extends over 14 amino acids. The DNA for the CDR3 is TGTGCCACCCTGGGGCCGGGAGACACCGGGGAGCTGTTTTTT. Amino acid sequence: CATLGPGDTGELFF.

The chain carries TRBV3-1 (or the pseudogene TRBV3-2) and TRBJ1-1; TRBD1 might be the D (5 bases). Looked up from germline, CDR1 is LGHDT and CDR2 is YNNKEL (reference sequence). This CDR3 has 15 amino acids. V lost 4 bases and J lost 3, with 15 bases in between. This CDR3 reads CASSRGFGGDTEAFF. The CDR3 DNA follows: TGTGCCAGCAGCCGAGGTTTTGGGGGGGACACTGAAGCTTTCTTT.

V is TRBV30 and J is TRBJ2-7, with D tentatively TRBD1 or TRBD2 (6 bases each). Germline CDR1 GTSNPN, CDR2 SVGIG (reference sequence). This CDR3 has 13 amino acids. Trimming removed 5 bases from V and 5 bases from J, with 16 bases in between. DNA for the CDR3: TGTGCCTGGGGACTACAACAGGGCCACGAGCAGTACTTC. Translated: CAWGLQQGHEQYF.

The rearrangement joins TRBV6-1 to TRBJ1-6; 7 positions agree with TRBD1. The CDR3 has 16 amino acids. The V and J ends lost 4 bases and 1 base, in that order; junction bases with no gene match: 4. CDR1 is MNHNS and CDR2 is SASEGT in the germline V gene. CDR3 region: CASSARQGSYNSPLHF. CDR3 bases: TGTGCCAGCAGTGCGAGACAGGGATCCTATAATTCACCCCTCCACTTT.

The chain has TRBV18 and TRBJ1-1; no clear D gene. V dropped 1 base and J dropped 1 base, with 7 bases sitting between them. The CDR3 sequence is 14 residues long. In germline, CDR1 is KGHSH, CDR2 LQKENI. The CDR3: CASSPQNGNTEAFF. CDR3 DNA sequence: TGTGCCAGCTCACCACAAAACGGGAACACTGAAGCTTTCTTT.

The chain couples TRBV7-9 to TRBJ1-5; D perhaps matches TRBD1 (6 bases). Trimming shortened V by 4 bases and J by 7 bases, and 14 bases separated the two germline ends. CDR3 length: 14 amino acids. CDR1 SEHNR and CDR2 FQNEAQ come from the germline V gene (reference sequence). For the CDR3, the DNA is TGTGCCAGCAGCTCTGGGACACCCTTCCAGCCCCAGCATTTT. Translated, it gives CASSSGTPFQPQHF.

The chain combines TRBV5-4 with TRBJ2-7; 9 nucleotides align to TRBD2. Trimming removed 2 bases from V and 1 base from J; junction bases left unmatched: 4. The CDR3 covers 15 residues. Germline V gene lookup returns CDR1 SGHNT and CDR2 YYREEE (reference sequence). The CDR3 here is CASSLGSGGSYEQYF. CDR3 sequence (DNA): TGTGCCAGCAGCTTAGGTAGCGGGGGTTCCTACGAGCAGTACTTC.

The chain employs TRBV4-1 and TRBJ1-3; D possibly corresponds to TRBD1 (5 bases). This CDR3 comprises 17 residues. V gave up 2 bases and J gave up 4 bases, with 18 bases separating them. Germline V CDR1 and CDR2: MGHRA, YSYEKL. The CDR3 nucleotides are TGCGCCAGCAGCCAATCCGAGGTCCGGGGGAGCGGAAACACCATATATTTT. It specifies CASSQSEVRGSGNTIYF.

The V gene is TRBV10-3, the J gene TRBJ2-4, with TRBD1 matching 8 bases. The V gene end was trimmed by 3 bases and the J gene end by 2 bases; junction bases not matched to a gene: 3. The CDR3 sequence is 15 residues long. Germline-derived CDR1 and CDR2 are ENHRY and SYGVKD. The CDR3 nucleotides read TGTGCCATCAGTGACCAGGGGGCAACCAAAAACATTCAGTACTTC. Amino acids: CAISDQGATKNIQYF.